One sample yielded the 29 T cell receptor beta chains listed below, sequenced in a study of CD8+ T cells in alopecia areata. Documented treatment: oral pan-JAK inhibitor, 5-10 mg twice daily. Reverse transcription of extracted RNA yielded cDNA, which provided the sequencing template. Clones were sequenced by immunoSEQ multiplex PCR, and TCRdb holds only the in-frame ones, with some missing. The sample has around 100,000 clones, about 59% seen once. The sample in question was CD8+ T cells sorted from blood, obtained at week 24, from a patient treated with tofacitinib. These receptors came from a human donor with alopecia areata.

The chain uses TRBV19 and TRBJ2-5; D remains ambiguous. V was pared by 1 base and J by 3 bases, with 9 bases between. This CDR3 has 14 residues. Germline V gives CDR1 LNHDA, CDR2 SQIVND (reference sequence). CDR3 bases: TGTGCCAGTAGTATAGGGGCGGCCGAAGAGACCCAGTACTTC. Protein sequence: CASSIGAAEETQYF.

The chain links TRBV28 to TRBJ2-7; no clear D gene. Germline V lookup: CDR1 MDHEN, CDR2 SYDVKM. CDR3 length: 14 amino acids. V was pared by 6 bases and J by 0 bases, with 12 bases between. CDR3 loop: CASRDLGSSYEQYF. CDR3 nucleotide sequence: TGTGCCAGCAGGGATCTGGGGTCCTCCTACGAGCAGTACTTC.

The chain uses TRBV27 and TRBJ2-7, with TRBD2 matching over 7 bases. V dropped 0 bases and J dropped 2; count of bases not matched to a gene: 4. This CDR3 is 15 amino acids long. Germline CDR1 MNHEY, CDR2 SMNVEV (reference sequence). As DNA, the CDR3 is TGTGCCAGCAGTTTATCGACGGGGGGTGCCTACGAGCAGTACTTC. This codes for CASSLSTGGAYEQYF.

The chain has TRBV15 and TRBJ1-3; D possibly corresponds to TRBD1 (5 bases). Germline values: CDR1 LNHNV, CDR2 YYDKDF (reference sequence). The CDR3 length is 12 residues. Trimming took 8 bases from V and 4 from J, leaving 9 bases between them. CDR3 sequence: CATGGLGNTIYF. The CDR3 DNA is TGTGCCACCGGGGGTCTGGGAAACACCATATATTTT.

This sequence joins TRBV5-1 and TRBJ1-4; no firm D call. Germline V gene sequence: CDR1 SGHRS, CDR2 YFSETQ. The CDR3 contains 15 residues. V was cut by 1 base and J by 8 bases, with 15 bases left in between. DNA of the CDR3: TGCGCCAGCAGCTTGAACGGAGGGCCGTTAGAAAAACTGTTTTTT. Translation: CASSLNGGPLEKLFF.

This clone was recorded once. The chain recombines TRBV6-5 with TRBJ1-5; D is possibly TRBD1 (5 bases). Germline-derived CDR1 and CDR2 are MNHEY and SVGAGI. V shed 5 bases and J shed 5 bases, with 10 bases lying between them. CDR3 length: 13 amino acids. CDR3 DNA sequence: TGTGCCAGCAGTCCTCAGGGAGATCAGCCCCAGCATTTT. This encodes CASSPQGDQPQHF.

About this clone itself: At one end, the junction sequence differs from germline, possibly due to a read error. The chain is built from TRBV7-7 and TRBJ1-3, with TRBD1 identical over 9 bases. CDR3 size: 15 residues. Germline V lookup: CDR1 SSHAT, CDR2 FNYEAQ (reference sequence). The CDR3 DNA follows: TGTGCTAGCAGCCAAGGGACAGGGTCTGGAAACACCATATATTTT. Its protein is CASSQGTGSGNTIYF.

The chain carries TRBV6-1 and TRBJ2-3; D call uncertain. V was clipped by 6 bases and J by 2 bases, with 15 bases between them. Germline values: CDR1 MNHNS, CDR2 SASEGT. The CDR3 consists of 15 residues. The CDR3 protein is CASSPLRGITDTQYF. CDR3 sequence (DNA): TGTGCCAGCAGCCCTCTACGCGGCATCACAGATACGCAGTATTTT.

This CDR3 reads CSAPGQEDYGYTF. The CDR3 DNA is TGCAGCGCTCCGGGACAGGAGGACTATGGCTACACCTTC. The chain links TRBV29-1 to TRBJ1-2; 8 bases are a match to TRBD1. This CDR3 has 13 residues. Germline CDR1 SQVTM, CDR2 ANQGSEA. V trimming: 7 bases; J trimming: 3 bases; junction bases outside the gene matches: 7. Drawing the rest from reference TRBV29-1 and TRBJ1-2, the complete variable domain is SAVISQKPSRDICQRGTSLTIQCQVDSQVTMMFWYRQQPGQSLTLIATANQGSEATYESGFVIDKFPISRPNLTFSTLTVSNMSPEDSSIYLCSAPGQEDYGYTFGSGTRLTVV.

This sequence joins TRBV14 and TRBJ2-5; D is unclear. Germline V gene sequence: CDR1 SGHDN, CDR2 FVKESK. Trimming removed 4 bases at V and 0 bases at J, with 9 bases between. This CDR3 comprises 14 residues. The CDR3 region is CASSLTAYQETQYF. The CDR3 bases are TGTGCCAGCAGCCTTACAGCGTACCAAGAGACCCAGTACTTC.

This chain uses TRBV7-2 with TRBJ2-1; 7 bases are a match to TRBD1. J was trimmed by 7 bases and V by 6 bases; bases with no gene match: 9. This CDR3 has 14 amino acids. From germline, CDR1 is SGHTA and CDR2 FQGNSA. The CDR3 nucleotides are TGTGCCAGCAGACCCCTGACAGGGAGAAATGAGCAGTTCTTC. Its protein is CASRPLTGRNEQFF.

DNA of the CDR3: TGTGCCAGCAGCAACCTCGGCCCCAATCAGCCCCAGCATTTT. Amino acids: CASSNLGPNQPQHF. J is TRBJ1-5 and V is TRBV27; D is unclear. The CDR3 is made up of 14 amino acids. Germline CDR1 reads MNHEY; CDR2 reads SMNVEV (reference sequence). V lost 6 bases, J lost 3 bases, and 12 bases lay in between.

This chain links TRBV7-2 with TRBJ2-7; D may be TRBD1 (6 bases). This CDR3 has 13 amino acids. From germline, CDR1 is SGHTA and CDR2 FQGNSA. V lost 3 bases, J lost 5 bases, and 11 bases lay in between. This chain's CDR3 is CASSLGALNEQYF. The CDR3 nucleotides read TGTGCCAGCAGCTTGGGGGCTCTAAACGAGCAGTACTTC.

The V gene is TRBV10-3, the J gene TRBJ1-1, with 9 bases identical to TRBD1. The V and J ends lost 6 bases and 1 base, in that order; junction bases with no gene match: 0. Germline-derived CDR1 and CDR2 are ENHRY and SYGVKD. This CDR3 is built from 13 residues. CDR3 in amino acids: CAIRTGGNTEAFF. The CDR3 nucleotides are TGTGCCATCAGGACAGGGGGGAACACTGAAGCTTTCTTT.

The chain is built from TRBV12-5 and TRBJ2-3; 16 bases agree with TRBD2. Trimming at V came to 4 bases and at J to 2 bases, leaving 3 bases not matched to a gene. CDR3 length: 17 amino acids. Germline loops: CDR1 LGHNT, CDR2 FRNRAP. CDR3 sequence: CASGWGLAGGSTDTQYF. For the CDR3, the DNA is TGTGCTAGTGGTTGGGGACTAGCGGGGGGGTCCACAGATACGCAGTATTTT.

For the CDR3, the DNA is TGCGCCAGCAGCAAAACTAGCGGGGGCACAGATACGCAGTATTTT. It yields the protein CASSKTSGGTDTQYF. This rearrangement joins TRBV5-1 to TRBJ2-3, with 10 bases identical to TRBD2. This CDR3 is 15 amino acids long. CDR1 is SGHRS, CDR2 YFSETQ, per germline. Germline trimming cut 4 bases from V and 1 base from J; bases unmatched to any gene: 3.

In its sample, this clone was seen a few times. V and J are TRBV19 and TRBJ2-2; no clear D gene. This CDR3 comprises 11 residues. Germline V gives CDR1 LNHDA, CDR2 SQIVND (reference sequence). V lost 5 bases and J 6 bases, leaving 4 bases between the germline ends. CDR3 residues: CASSLAGELFF. In nucleotides, the CDR3 is TGTGCCAGTAGTCTAGCCGGGGAGCTGTTTTTT.

This chain uses TRBV5-1 with TRBJ1-2; no definite D call. The CDR3 totals 15 residues. Trimming left V 0 bases short and J 2 bases short, with 11 bases between. CDR1 is SGHRS, CDR2 YFSETQ, per germline. The CDR3 DNA reads as TGCGCCAGCAGCTTGGTTACGAACGCCAACTATGGCTACACCTTC. This codes for CASSLVTNANYGYTF.

The rearrangement joins TRBV7-8 to TRBJ2-5; 10 bases match TRBD2. CDR1 SGHVS and CDR2 FQNEAQ come from the germline V gene. This CDR3 comprises 18 residues. Trimming cost V 4 bases and J 7 bases; bases outside gene matches: 18. The CDR3 DNA follows: TGTGCCAGCAGCTGGGAGTTAGGTAGCGGGGGGACCACGGGGACCCAGTACTTC. Protein: CASSWELGSGGTTGTQYF.

This rearrangement joins TRBV25-1 to TRBJ1-6, with unresolved D. This CDR3 region has 13 residues. Germline V gene lookup returns CDR1 MGHDK and CDR2 SYGVNS. Trimming took off 2 bases at V and 8 bases at J, with 7 bases between the two ends. The CDR3 bases are TGTGCCAGCAGTGAAGGGAACCATTCACCCCTCCACTTT. Protein product: CASSEGNHSPLHF.

This chain uses TRBV10-3 with TRBJ2-3; 11 bases fit TRBD2. The CDR3 extends over 17 amino acids. Germline CDR1 ENHRY, CDR2 SYGVKD. The trim removed 6 bases at V and 1 base at J, leaving 9 bases unmatched. The CDR3 region is CAISELAGGQGTDTQYF. The CDR3, as DNA: TGTGCCATCAGCGAGCTAGCGGGGGGCCAGGGCACAGATACGCAGTATTTT.

The chain joins TRBV7-9 to TRBJ2-3; D is perhaps TRBD1 (6 bases). Germline values: CDR1 SEHNR, CDR2 FQNEAQ (reference sequence). V was trimmed by 5 bases and J by 0 bases, leaving 18 bases between them. This CDR3 is built from 17 residues. The CDR3 region is CASSGTLNPDSTDTQYF. Written as DNA, the CDR3 is TGTGCCAGCAGCGGGACACTCAACCCCGATAGCACAGATACGCAGTATTTT.

This clone was detected a few times. The rearrangement links TRBV29-1 to TRBJ1-2, with D perhaps matching TRBD1 (5 bases). The CDR3 runs to 12 residues. The V and J ends lost 4 bases and 3 bases respectively, with 9 bases between them. From germline, CDR1 is SQVTM and CDR2 ANQGSEA. The DNA for the CDR3 is TGCAGCGTTGGAGGGACCCACTATGGCTACACCTTC. It encodes CSVGGTHYGYTF. Variable domain in full (rest from reference TRBV29-1 and TRBJ1-2): SAVISQKPSRDICQRGTSLTIQCQVDSQVTMMFWYRQQPGQSLTLIATANQGSEATYESGFVIDKFPISRPNLTFSTLTVSNMSPEDSSIYLCSVGGTHYGYTFGSGTRLTVV.

The V call is TRBV9, the J call TRBJ2-7, with 7 bases lining up with TRBD1. Germline trimming cut 0 bases from V and 3 bases from J; bases unmatched to any gene: 3. Looked up from germline, CDR1 is SGDLS and CDR2 is YYNGEE. This CDR3 has 14 amino acids. The CDR3 is CASSVDNRGYEQYF. The CDR3 DNA follows: TGTGCCAGCAGCGTAGATAACAGGGGCTACGAGCAGTACTTC.

The V gene is TRBV5-4, the J gene TRBJ1-2; 9 positions agree with TRBD1. The ends lost 5 bases at V and 3 bases at J; junction bases unmatched: 2. Germline CDR1 SGHNT, CDR2 YYREEE (reference sequence). The CDR3 spans 13 residues. The CDR3 coding sequence is TGTGCCAGCAGATGGGACAGGGACTATGGCTACACCTTC. The encoded protein is CASRWDRDYGYTF.

The gene calls are TRBV2 and TRBJ2-7, with TRBD1 matching 7 bases. The CDR3 totals 15 residues. V dropped 3 bases and J dropped 5; count of bases not matched to a gene: 10. From germline, CDR1 is SNHLY and CDR2 FYNNEI. Here the CDR3 DNA reads TGTGCCAGCAGTGACTTTGAGACAGGGCTTGACGAGCAGTACTTC. It translates to CASSDFETGLDEQYF.

This chain uses TRBV7-6 with TRBJ1-2, with 8 positions matching TRBD1. The CDR3 is made up of 15 amino acids. V was pared by 6 bases and J by 3 bases, with 9 bases of the junction left unmatched. Germline V gene data show CDR1 as SGHVS and CDR2 as FNYEAQ. The CDR3 region is CASSYIAGGHYGYTF. The CDR3 DNA is TGTGCCAGCAGTTATATCGCAGGGGGCCACTATGGCTACACCTTC.

This chain links TRBV13 with TRBJ2-1, with D unclear. This CDR3 contains 14 residues. V lost 0 bases and J lost 0, with 3 bases in between. In germline, CDR1 is PRHDT, CDR2 FYEKMQ (reference sequence). For the CDR3, the DNA is TGTGCCAGCAGCTTAGGACGCTCCTACAATGAGCAGTTCTTC. This gives the protein CASSLGRSYNEQFF. The full variable domain, in which reference TRBV13 and TRBJ2-1 provide the parts outside the CDR3, is AAGVIQSPRHLIKEKRETATLKCYPIPRHDTVYWYQQGPGQDPQFLISFYEKMQSDKGSIPDRFSAQQFSDYHSELNMSSLELGDSALYFCASSLGRSYNEQFFGPGTRLTVL.

V usage is TRBV10-3 and J usage is TRBJ1-1; D gene ambiguous. The CDR3 has 14 amino acids. Germline V gene lookup returns CDR1 ENHRY and CDR2 SYGVKD. Trimming took 0 bases from V and 0 from J, leaving 5 bases between them. The CDR3 sequence is CAISESGMNTEAFF. The CDR3, as DNA: TGTGCCATCAGTGAGTCTGGCATGAACACTGAAGCTTTCTTT.